This is a list of T cell receptor beta chains from one sample in a study of memory CD4+ T cells and cytomegalovirus serostatus. Assay: immunoSEQ multiplex PCR; the TCRdb copy retains only in-frame clones and omits some. The sample yields about 82,000 clones, less than 90% seen once. Sequencing was performed on memory CD4+ T cells from blood. These receptors originate from an adult in good health and CMV-seronegative. Both conserved end residues are part of each CDR3. A D gene is named only where the DNA matches it firmly. Size values are once, few and many counts, or a class for expanded clones, and some rows have none.

clone_size: .
j_call: TRBJ1-2
v_call: TRBV7-9
d_call: .
cdr3_nt: TGTGCCAGCAGCTTACAGGACTATGGCTACACCTTC
cdr3_aa: CASSLQDYGYTF

clone_size: once
j_call: TRBJ2-7
v_call: TRBV7-2
d_call: .
cdr3_nt: TGTGCCAGCAGCGTCACGGCCGGGACTTCCTACGAGCAGTACTTC
cdr3_aa: CASSVTAGTSYEQYF

clone_size: .
j_call: TRBJ1-6
v_call: TRBV5-1
d_call: TRBD1
cdr3_nt: TGCGCCAGCAGCTTCCGGGACAGGGGGCTTTGGGGGGACTCGCCCCTCCACTTT
cdr3_aa: CASSFRDRGLWGDSPLHF

clone_size: .
j_call: TRBJ2-2
v_call: TRBV9
d_call: TRBD1
cdr3_nt: TGTGCCAGCAGCGTAATAGGACAGGGGAACACCGGGGAGCTGTTTTTT
cdr3_aa: CASSVIGQGNTGELFF

clone_size: .
j_call: TRBJ1-4
v_call: TRBV9
d_call: .
cdr3_nt: TGTGCCAGCAGCGCCGAACAGAACCTTGAAAAACTGTTTTTT
cdr3_aa: CASSAEQNLEKLFF

clone_size: once
j_call: TRBJ1-6
v_call: TRBV5-1
d_call: .
cdr3_nt: TGCGCCAGCAGCTCGGGACAACCTAATTCACCCCTCCACTTT
cdr3_aa: CASSSGQPNSPLHF

clone_size: few
j_call: TRBJ1-1
v_call: TRBV11-3
d_call: .
cdr3_nt: TGTGCCAGCAGCTTAGGAGGGTCCGACACTGAAGCTTTCTTT
cdr3_aa: CASSLGGSDTEAFF

clone_size: .
j_call: TRBJ2-2
v_call: TRBV5-1
d_call: TRBD2
cdr3_nt: TGCGCCAGCAGCTTTCTGGGCGGGGGGGCGAACACCGGGGAGCTGTTTTTT
cdr3_aa: CASSFLGGGANTGELFF

clone_size: .
j_call: TRBJ1-2
v_call: TRBV7-9
d_call: .
cdr3_nt: TGTGCCAGCAGCTTAGAATCAGGGAGGAGGGATGGCTACACCTTC
cdr3_aa: CASSLESGRRDGYTF

clone_size: once
j_call: TRBJ2-7
v_call: TRBV19
d_call: .
cdr3_nt: TGTGCCACCACCCCCAACCGACAGCTACCCTACGAGCAGTACTTC
cdr3_aa: CATTPNRQLPYEQYF

clone_size: once
j_call: TRBJ1-6
v_call: TRBV2
d_call: .
cdr3_nt: TGTGCCAGTGAAAAGGCTAAGGCCCTCCACTTT
cdr3_aa: CASEKAKALHF

clone_size: .
j_call: TRBJ1-5
v_call: TRBV7-9
d_call: .
cdr3_nt: TGTGCTAGTTTAACAGAACAGCCCCAGCATTTT
cdr3_aa: CASLTEQPQHF

clone_size: .
j_call: TRBJ1-4
v_call: TRBV10-1
d_call: .
cdr3_nt: TGCGCCAGCAACGCTGACAGGTTCTCTAATGAAAAACTGTTTTTT
cdr3_aa: CASNADRFSNEKLFF

clone_size: .
j_call: TRBJ1-1
v_call: TRBV18
d_call: .
cdr3_nt: TGTGCCAGCTCAGCCGGGATAACCACTGAAGCTTTCTTT
cdr3_aa: CASSAGITTEAFF

clone_size: .
j_call: TRBJ1-2
v_call: TRBV6-4
d_call: .
cdr3_nt: TGTGCCAGCAGTGGGAGCTATGGCTACACCTTC
cdr3_aa: CASSGSYGYTF

clone_size: .
j_call: TRBJ1-1
v_call: TRBV11-2
d_call: .
cdr3_nt: TGTGCCAGCAGGGGGGGGGCAGTCATGAACACTGAAGCTTTCTTT
cdr3_aa: CASRGGAVMNTEAFF

clone_size: once
j_call: TRBJ1-2
v_call: TRBV4-2
d_call: .
cdr3_nt: TGTGCCAGCAGCGGGGAGGGACGTTACTATGGCTACACCTTC
cdr3_aa: CASSGEGRYYGYTF

clone_size: once
j_call: TRBJ1-2
v_call: TRBV6-5
d_call: .
cdr3_nt: TGTGCCAGCAGTTACAGGGACACAGGTTATGGCTACACCTTC
cdr3_aa: CASSYRDTGYGYTF

clone_size: .
j_call: TRBJ1-6
v_call: TRBV5-4
d_call: TRBD1
cdr3_nt: TGTGCCAGCAGCTCGGACAGGCAAGGGCGTAATTCACCCCTCCACTTT
cdr3_aa: CASSSDRQGRNSPLHF

clone_size: once
j_call: TRBJ1-5
v_call: TRBV7-2
d_call: TRBD1
cdr3_nt: TGTGCCAGCAGCGTAACTACAGGGGGCCAGCCCCAGCATTTT
cdr3_aa: CASSVTTGGQPQHF

clone_size: .
j_call: TRBJ1-5
v_call: TRBV19
d_call: TRBD1
cdr3_nt: TGTGCCACGCAACCCCGGACAGGGGGCGATCAGCCCCAGCATTTT
cdr3_aa: CATQPRTGGDQPQHF

clone_size: .
j_call: TRBJ2-2
v_call: TRBV4-1
d_call: TRBD1
cdr3_nt: TGCGCCAGCAGCATCAGGGGGTCCATGTTCGCGAACACCGGGGAGCTGTTTTTT
cdr3_aa: CASSIRGSMFANTGELFF

clone_size: .
j_call: TRBJ2-5
v_call: TRBV25-1
d_call: TRBD2
cdr3_nt: TGTGCCAGCAGTGAATTAAGAGCGGGGGGTCCTGAGACCCAGTACTTC
cdr3_aa: CASSELRAGGPETQYF

clone_size: .
j_call: TRBJ2-7
v_call: TRBV2
d_call: .
cdr3_nt: TGTGCCAGCAGTGAAACTTTCTACGAGCAGTACTTC
cdr3_aa: CASSETFYEQYF

clone_size: .
j_call: TRBJ1-1
v_call: TRBV6-5
d_call: TRBD1
cdr3_nt: TGTGCCAGCAGACAGTTTGGGACAGCTGAAGCTTTCTTT
cdr3_aa: CASRQFGTAEAFF

clone_size: once
j_call: TRBJ2-2
v_call: TRBV29-1
d_call: .
cdr3_nt: TGCAGCGTTGGTTGGGGAACCGGGGAGCTGTTTTTT
cdr3_aa: CSVGWGTGELFF

clone_size: .
j_call: TRBJ2-3
v_call: TRBV21-1
d_call: .
cdr3_nt: TGTGCCAGCAGCTCTCTGGTTCTCGGCCCCCCAGATACGCAGTATTTT
cdr3_aa: CASSSLVLGPPDTQYF

clone_size: .
j_call: TRBJ2-3
v_call: TRBV7-2
d_call: .
cdr3_nt: TGTGCCAGCAGCATGGACCTCTCGGATACGCAGTATTTT
cdr3_aa: CASSMDLSDTQYF

clone_size: .
j_call: TRBJ1-6
v_call: TRBV9
d_call: TRBD1
cdr3_nt: TGTGCCAGCAGCCGATGGAAGGACAGGGCTTTCGGATCACCCCTCCACTTT
cdr3_aa: CASSRWKDRAFGSPLHF

clone_size: .
j_call: TRBJ1-3
v_call: TRBV27
d_call: .
cdr3_nt: TGTGCCAGCAGTTACGGGAGCTCTGGAAACACCATATATTTT
cdr3_aa: CASSYGSSGNTIYF

clone_size: few
j_call: TRBJ1-5
v_call: TRBV30
d_call: .
cdr3_nt: TGTGCCTGGAGTGTCGGGGGGCTCGGCAATCAGCCCCAGCATTTT
cdr3_aa: CAWSVGGLGNQPQHF

clone_size: .
j_call: TRBJ2-7
v_call: TRBV6-6
d_call: .
cdr3_nt: TGTGCCAGCAGACAAGGGACACTCTCCTACGAGCAGTACTTC
cdr3_aa: CASRQGTLSYEQYF

clone_size: .
j_call: TRBJ1-5
v_call: TRBV28
d_call: .
cdr3_nt: TGTGCCAGCAGCGGGGCCCAGGAGGGCAATCAGCCCCAGCATTTT
cdr3_aa: CASSGAQEGNQPQHF

clone_size: .
j_call: TRBJ2-5
v_call: TRBV18
d_call: .
cdr3_nt: TGTGCCAGCTCACCCCTATCGACAGCACTCCAAGAGACCCAGTACTTC
cdr3_aa: CASSPLSTALQETQYF

clone_size: medium-sized
j_call: TRBJ1-1
v_call: TRBV7-6
d_call: TRBD1
cdr3_nt: TGTGCCAGCAGCTTGGACAGGGGGAACACTGAAGCTTTCTTT
cdr3_aa: CASSLDRGNTEAFF

clone_size: once
j_call: TRBJ1-6
v_call: TRBV6-5
d_call: .
cdr3_nt: TGTGCCAGCAGTCTCCGTTGGGGAAATTCACCCCTCCACTTT
cdr3_aa: CASSLRWGNSPLHF

clone_size: once
j_call: TRBJ1-4
v_call: TRBV11-2
d_call: TRBD1
cdr3_nt: TGTGCCAGCAGCTTGCGACAGGGGTTGGATGAAAAACTGTTTTTT
cdr3_aa: CASSLRQGLDEKLFF

clone_size: .
j_call: TRBJ2-6
v_call: TRBV10-3
d_call: TRBD1
cdr3_nt: TGTGCCATCAGTGAGTCGACAGGGACTGGGGCCAACGTCCTGACTTTC
cdr3_aa: CAISESTGTGANVLTF

clone_size: .
j_call: TRBJ2-3
v_call: TRBV5-1
d_call: TRBD1
cdr3_nt: TGCGCCAGCAGCTGGCGGGACAGGAGAACAGATACGCAGTATTTT
cdr3_aa: CASSWRDRRTDTQYF

clone_size: .
j_call: TRBJ1-1
v_call: TRBV7-6
d_call: TRBD1
cdr3_nt: TGTGCCAGCAGCCCCCGGACAGGGAGGGCTGCATGGTCTGAAGCTTTCTTT
cdr3_aa: CASSPRTGRAAWSEAFF

clone_size: few
j_call: TRBJ2-7
v_call: TRBV11-2
d_call: TRBD1
cdr3_nt: TGTGCCAGCAGCTCAATTCCGGGACAGGGGACTTACGAGCAGTACTTC
cdr3_aa: CASSSIPGQGTYEQYF

clone_size: .
j_call: TRBJ2-1
v_call: TRBV4-3
d_call: TRBD1
cdr3_nt: TGCGCCAGCAGCCAAGAGACAGGGTTATACAATGAGCAGTTCTTC
cdr3_aa: CASSQETGLYNEQFF

clone_size: .
j_call: TRBJ2-4
v_call: TRBV11-2
d_call: TRBD2
cdr3_nt: TGTGCCAGCAGTGCCCGGGGGGTCGAAAACATTCAGTACTTC
cdr3_aa: CASSARGVENIQYF

clone_size: .
j_call: TRBJ2-4
v_call: TRBV4-3
d_call: .
cdr3_nt: TGCGCCAGCAGCCAAGAGACCGGGAGAAACATTCAGTACTTC
cdr3_aa: CASSQETGRNIQYF

clone_size: .
j_call: TRBJ1-3
v_call: TRBV6-6
d_call: TRBD1
cdr3_nt: TGTGCCAGCATCCTCGCAGGGGGTGGATCCGGAAACACCATATATTTT
cdr3_aa: CASILAGGGSGNTIYF

clone_size: .
j_call: TRBJ1-2
v_call: TRBV19
d_call: .
cdr3_nt: TGTGCCAGTAGGAGCCCATTTTTTAACTATGGCTACACCTTC
cdr3_aa: CASRSPFFNYGYTF

clone_size: .
j_call: TRBJ1-2
v_call: TRBV5-1
d_call: .
cdr3_nt: TGCGCCAGCAGCTTGGGTTACAGCCTCTATGGCTACACCTTC
cdr3_aa: CASSLGYSLYGYTF

clone_size: .
j_call: TRBJ2-5
v_call: TRBV7-7
d_call: TRBD2
cdr3_nt: TGTGCTAGCAGCCCAGGGGCGGGACTAGTAGAGACCCAGTACTTC
cdr3_aa: CASSPGAGLVETQYF

clone_size: .
j_call: TRBJ1-5
v_call: TRBV5-8
d_call: .
cdr3_nt: TGTGCCAGCAGCTTGGGGACAACGTACGATATTAGCAATCAGCCCCAGCATTTT
cdr3_aa: CASSLGTTYDISNQPQHF

clone_size: .
j_call: TRBJ2-7
v_call: TRBV7-2
d_call: .
cdr3_nt: TGTGCCAGCAGCTTAGCGGCGGATATCACTTACGAGCAGTACTTC
cdr3_aa: CASSLAADITYEQYF

clone_size: .
j_call: TRBJ2-7
v_call: TRBV9
d_call: .
cdr3_nt: TGTGCCAGCAGCGTGGCCCCAGGTGCCTACGAGCAGTACTTC
cdr3_aa: CASSVAPGAYEQYF

clone_size: once
j_call: TRBJ1-1
v_call: TRBV11-3
d_call: .
cdr3_nt: TGTGCCAGCAGCTTATTTTTAAACACTGAAGCTTTCTTT
cdr3_aa: CASSLFLNTEAFF

clone_size: once
j_call: TRBJ1-1
v_call: TRBV7-8
d_call: .
cdr3_nt: TGTGCCAGCAGCTTAGAAGGCAGGAACACTGAAGCTTTCTTT
cdr3_aa: CASSLEGRNTEAFF